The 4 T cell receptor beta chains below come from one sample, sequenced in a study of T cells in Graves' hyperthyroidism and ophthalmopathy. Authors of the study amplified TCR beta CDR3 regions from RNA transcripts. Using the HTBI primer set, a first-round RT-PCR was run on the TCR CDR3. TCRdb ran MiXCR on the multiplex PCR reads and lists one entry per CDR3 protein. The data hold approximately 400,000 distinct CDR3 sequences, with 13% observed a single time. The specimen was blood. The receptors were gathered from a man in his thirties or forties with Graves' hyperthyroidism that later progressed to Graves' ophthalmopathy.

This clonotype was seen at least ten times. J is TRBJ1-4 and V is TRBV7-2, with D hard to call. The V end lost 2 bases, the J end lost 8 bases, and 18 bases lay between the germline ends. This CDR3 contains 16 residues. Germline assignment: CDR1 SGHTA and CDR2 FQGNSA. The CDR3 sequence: CASSLRAPVSVEKLFF. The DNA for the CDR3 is TGTGCCAGCAGCTTAAGAGCGCCGGTTTCGGTGGAAAAACTGTTTTTT.

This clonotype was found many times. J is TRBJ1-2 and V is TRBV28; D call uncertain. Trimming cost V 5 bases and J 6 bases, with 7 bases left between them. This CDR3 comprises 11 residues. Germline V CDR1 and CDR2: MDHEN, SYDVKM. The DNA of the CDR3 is TGTGCCAGCAGTGCGGCGGATGGCTACACCTTC. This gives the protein CASSAADGYTF.

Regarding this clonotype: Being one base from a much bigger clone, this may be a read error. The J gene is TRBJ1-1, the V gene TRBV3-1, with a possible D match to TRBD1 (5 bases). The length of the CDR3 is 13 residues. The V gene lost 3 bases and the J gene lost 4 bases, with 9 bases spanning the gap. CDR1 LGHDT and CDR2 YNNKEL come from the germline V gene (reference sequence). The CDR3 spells CASSHGARTEAFF. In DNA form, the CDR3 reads TGTGCCAGCAGCCACGGGGCGCGCACTGAAGCTTTCTTT.

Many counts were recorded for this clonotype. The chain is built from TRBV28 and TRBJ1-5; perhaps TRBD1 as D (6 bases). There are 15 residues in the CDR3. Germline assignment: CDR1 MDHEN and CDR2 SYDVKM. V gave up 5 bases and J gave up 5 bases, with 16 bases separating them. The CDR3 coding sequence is TGTGCCAGCAGTATTGGACAGCAAGTATATCAGCCCCAGCATTTT. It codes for CASSIGQQVYQPQHF.